The 11 T cell receptor beta chains in this list originate from one sample, sequenced in a study of T cell repertoires in cytomegalovirus infection. TCRdb re-derived calls from the reads in MiXCR, one entry per CDR3 protein. The sample has around 540,000 distinct CDR3 sequences, 30% to 40% seen once. Their specific antigens are unknown. This sample comprised cultured PBMCs, obtained from culture after CMV antigen stimulation. These receptors all come from a human donor in good health (CMV status not recorded). Some clones in this sample may be carry-over from other donors' samples.

This chain connects TRBV28 to TRBJ1-4, with D possibly TRBD1 on 5 matching bases. There are 17 residues in the CDR3. Germline V lookup: CDR1 MDHEN, CDR2 SYDVKM. Trimming cost V 6 bases and J 5 bases, with 22 bases left between them. The CDR3 DNA is TGTGCCAGCAGCTTCGGGCCTGTAGGGACCAACAATGAAAAACTGTTTTTT. Its protein product is CASSFGPVGTNNEKLFF.

This clonotype was detected only a few times. The chain uses TRBV12-3 or TRBV12-4 and TRBJ2-1; 8 bases line up with TRBD1. V trimming: 1 base; J trimming: 5 bases; junction bases outside the gene matches: 4. CDR3 size: 15 residues. This chain's CDR3 is CASSLGRGLDNEQFF. CDR3 DNA sequence: TGTGCCAGCAGTTTAGGCAGGGGGCTTGACAATGAGCAGTTCTTC.

The sample holds a few counts of this clonotype. The DNA of the CDR3 is TGTGCCAGCAGTTACGCCCGGACCTCCGAGCAGTACGTC. This encodes CASSYARTSEQYV. The chain employs TRBV6-6 and TRBJ2-7; D not resolved. The CDR3 totals 13 residues. Germline CDR1 and CDR2: MNHNY and SVGAGI (reference sequence). Trimming removed 2 bases at V and 6 bases at J, with 11 bases between.

There are many counts of this clonotype. The chain employs TRBV20-1 and TRBJ1-1; D is unresolved. V gave up 0 bases and J gave up 1 base, with 9 bases separating them. Germline assignment: CDR1 DFQATT and CDR2 SNEGSKA (reference sequence). The CDR3 sequence is 14 residues long. CDR3 in amino acids: CSARDRRKNTEAFF. The CDR3 DNA reads as TGCAGTGCTAGAGATCGTCGGAAGAACACTGAAGCTTTCTTT.

The rearrangement joins TRBV4-1 to TRBJ1-3; D is uncertain. The V end lost 2 bases, the J end lost 1 base, and 12 bases lay between the germline ends. Germline V gene lookup returns CDR1 MGHRA and CDR2 YSYEKL. The CDR3 loop spans 16 amino acids. The CDR3 nucleotides read TGCGCCAGCAGCCAACGTAACGAAGGATCTGGAAACACCATATATTTT. Its protein product is CASSQRNEGSGNTIYF.

This clonotype was seen only a few times. This chain connects TRBV7-6 to TRBJ1-3, with 10 bases aligning to TRBD1. V gave up 1 base and J gave up 5 bases; unmatched junction bases: 5. This CDR3 has 16 amino acids. Germline CDR1 is SGHVS and CDR2 is FNYEAQ. The CDR3, as DNA: TGTGCCAGCAGCTTAGAGGGACAGGGGTCGAGAAACACCATATATTTT. Translated: CASSLEGQGSRNTIYF. Supplemented by reference TRBV7-6 and TRBJ1-3, the full variable domain reads GAGVSQSPRYKVTKRGQDVALRCDPISGHVSLYWYRQALGQGPEFLTYFNYEAQQDKSGLPNDRFSAERPEGSISTLTIQRTEQRDSAMYRCASSLEGQGSRNTIYFGEGSWLTVV.

The chain has TRBV10-3 and TRBJ1-1, with 11 bases lining up with TRBD1. Germline V CDR1 and CDR2: ENHRY, SYGVKD. The CDR3 runs to 14 residues. The V gene end was trimmed by 6 bases and the J gene end by 6 bases; junction bases not matched to a gene: 6. CDR3 nucleotides: TGTGCCATCAGCCGCGGACAGGGGGCACCTGAAGCTTTCTTT. This sequence encodes CAISRGQGAPEAFF.

V gene TRBV4-1 combines with J gene TRBJ1-2; tentative D call: TRBD1 (6 bases). The CDR3 covers 14 residues. In germline, CDR1 is MGHRA, CDR2 YSYEKL. The ends were cut back, 0 bases at V and 6 bases at J, with 11 bases in the middle. CDR3: CASSQDVGHDGYTF. CDR3 nucleotide sequence: TGCGCCAGCAGCCAAGATGTGGGACACGATGGCTACACCTTC.

This clonotype has a handful of counts. The V call is TRBV27, the J call TRBJ1-5; D may be TRBD1 (6 bases). The CDR3 is made up of 13 amino acids. The germline V and J ends were trimmed by 4 bases and 7 bases, with 11 bases remaining between them. Germline V gives CDR1 MNHEY, CDR2 SMNVEV (reference sequence). The CDR3 region is CASSWVGGQPQHF. The CDR3 DNA reads as TGTGCCAGCAGTTGGGTCGGGGGCCAGCCCCAGCATTTT.

The J gene is TRBJ2-1, the V gene TRBV7-9, with D maybe TRBD2 (6 bases). This CDR3 region has 14 residues. The V end lost 5 bases, the J end lost 8 bases, and 16 bases lay between the germline ends. Germline V CDR1 and CDR2: SEHNR, FQNEAQ (reference sequence). CDR3 sequence (DNA): TGTGCCAGCAGCGCCTCGGGACTCCCTCATGAGCAGTTCTTC. Translation: CASSASGLPHEQFF.

J is TRBJ2-1 and V is TRBV9, with D perhaps TRBD2 (6 bases). CDR3 length: 15 residues. CDR1 SGDLS and CDR2 YYNGEE come from the germline V gene. V gave up 0 bases and J gave up 5 bases, with 12 bases separating them. CDR3 protein: CASSVVGSGNNEQFF. The CDR3 coding sequence is TGTGCCAGCAGCGTAGTTGGTAGCGGAAACAATGAGCAGTTCTTC.